This entry is about one T cell receptor (beta chain). Its target is unknown. This specimen belongs to a study of post-analysis software for immune sequencing data. Findings and limits, study-wide: The five TRBV segments detected at higher frequency in patients than in controls included TRBV5-6, TRBV5-1 and TRBV20-1.

Tagging with unique molecular identifiers was a feature of the TCR beta cDNA libraries. TCRdb fed the PCR reads into MiXCR, producing one record per CDR3 protein. The sample yields 700,000 to 900,000 distinct CDR3 sequences, roughly 50% seen once. CDR3 length: 15 amino acids. Trimming cost V 5 bases and J 5 bases, with 16 bases left between them. Germline V lookup: CDR1 SEHNR, CDR2 FQNEAQ (reference sequence). The receptor comes from a girl between 10 and 17 years old with multiple sclerosis. The material sequenced was blood. The genes are TRBV7-9 and TRBJ2-1; D is possibly TRBD2 (5 bases). This chain's CDR3 is CASSPGSYRDNEQFF. DNA of the CDR3: TGTGCCAGCAGCCCTGGGAGTTACCGGGACAATGAGCAGTTCTTC.